This T cell receptor beta chain appears in the sequencing data of a study of blood T cell repertoires in COVID-19. On the study more broadly: Material from acute and convalescent COVID-19 was sourced from the United States, Italy and Spain. Nucleic acid was either cDNA or gDNA, and it came from T cells, B-cell-depleted T cells, or PBMCs.

In the original analysis: Amplification from reference gene primers served as the basis for estimated nucleated cell counts. Clones were read by immunoSEQ multiplex PCR, and TCRdb kept only the in-frame ones, dropping some. The DNA was the basis for D and trimming; V, J and clone size are from that table. The table shows tens of thousands of clones, with over 80% occurring only once. The germline CDR1 and CDR2 sequences are SGHRS and YFSETQ. CDR3 length: 15 amino acids. With 0 bases removed from V and 0 bases from J, the gap between germline ends came to 9 bases. The specimen was peripheral blood. The TCR comes from a man aged 50-59 years with active COVID-19. V usage is TRBV5-1 and J usage is TRBJ1-1; D uncertain. The DNA for the CDR3 is TGCGCCAGCAGCTTGGGGGAGGGTCTGAACACTGAAGCTTTCTTT. This codes for CASSLGEGLNTEAFF. Combining the CDR3 with reference TRBV5-1 and TRBJ1-1 gives the whole variable domain KAGVTQTPRYLIKTRGQQVTLSCSPISGHRSVSWYQQTPGQGLQFLFEYFSETQRNKGNFPGRFSGRQFSNSRSEMNVSTLELGDSALYLCASSLGEGLNTEAFFGQGTRLTVV.